This T cell receptor (beta chain) stems from a study of T and B cells in COVID-19 patients. Study-wide context: COVID-19 patients gave peripheral blood either during active infection or after recovery.

The length of the CDR3 is 16 residues. The germline gives CDR1 SQVTM, CDR2 ANQGSEA. V gave up 1 base and J gave up 0 bases, with 13 bases separating them. Multiplex PCR with BIOMED2 TRB-A/B primer pools amplified TRB rearrangements. MiXCR, run by TCRdb on the multiplex PCR reads, gives a single entry per CDR3 protein. In the table there are about 8,200 distinct CDR3 sequences, 40% of which are singletons. By proportion, this clonotype is medium-sized. Each TRB amplification used about 230-550 ng of genomic DNA from blood. The J gene is TRBJ2-1, the V gene TRBV29-1; D is unclear. Sequencing was performed on blood. The receptor was derived from a human donor who had recovered from COVID-19. Here the CDR3 reads CSVEGLALSSYNEQFF. Here the CDR3 DNA reads TGCAGCGTTGAAGGGTTAGCTCTCAGCTCCTACAATGAGCAGTTCTTC.